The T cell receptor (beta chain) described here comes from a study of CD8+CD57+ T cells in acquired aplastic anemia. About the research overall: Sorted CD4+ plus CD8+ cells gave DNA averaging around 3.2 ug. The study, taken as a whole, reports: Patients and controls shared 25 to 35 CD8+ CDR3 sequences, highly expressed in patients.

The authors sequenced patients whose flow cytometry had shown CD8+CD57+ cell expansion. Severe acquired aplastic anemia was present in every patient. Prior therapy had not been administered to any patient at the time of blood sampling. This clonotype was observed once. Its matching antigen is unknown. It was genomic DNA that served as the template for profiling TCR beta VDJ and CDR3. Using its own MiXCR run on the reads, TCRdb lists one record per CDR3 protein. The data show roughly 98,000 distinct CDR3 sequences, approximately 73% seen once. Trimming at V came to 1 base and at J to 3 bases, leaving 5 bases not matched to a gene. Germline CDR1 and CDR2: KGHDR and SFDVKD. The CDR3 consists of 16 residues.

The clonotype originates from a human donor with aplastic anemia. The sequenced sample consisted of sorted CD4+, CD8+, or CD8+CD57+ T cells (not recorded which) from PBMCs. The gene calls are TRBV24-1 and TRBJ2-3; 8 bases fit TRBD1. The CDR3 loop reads CATSDLETGETDTQYF. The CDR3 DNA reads TGTGCCACCAGTGATTTAGAGACAGGGGAAACAGATACGCAGTATTTT.